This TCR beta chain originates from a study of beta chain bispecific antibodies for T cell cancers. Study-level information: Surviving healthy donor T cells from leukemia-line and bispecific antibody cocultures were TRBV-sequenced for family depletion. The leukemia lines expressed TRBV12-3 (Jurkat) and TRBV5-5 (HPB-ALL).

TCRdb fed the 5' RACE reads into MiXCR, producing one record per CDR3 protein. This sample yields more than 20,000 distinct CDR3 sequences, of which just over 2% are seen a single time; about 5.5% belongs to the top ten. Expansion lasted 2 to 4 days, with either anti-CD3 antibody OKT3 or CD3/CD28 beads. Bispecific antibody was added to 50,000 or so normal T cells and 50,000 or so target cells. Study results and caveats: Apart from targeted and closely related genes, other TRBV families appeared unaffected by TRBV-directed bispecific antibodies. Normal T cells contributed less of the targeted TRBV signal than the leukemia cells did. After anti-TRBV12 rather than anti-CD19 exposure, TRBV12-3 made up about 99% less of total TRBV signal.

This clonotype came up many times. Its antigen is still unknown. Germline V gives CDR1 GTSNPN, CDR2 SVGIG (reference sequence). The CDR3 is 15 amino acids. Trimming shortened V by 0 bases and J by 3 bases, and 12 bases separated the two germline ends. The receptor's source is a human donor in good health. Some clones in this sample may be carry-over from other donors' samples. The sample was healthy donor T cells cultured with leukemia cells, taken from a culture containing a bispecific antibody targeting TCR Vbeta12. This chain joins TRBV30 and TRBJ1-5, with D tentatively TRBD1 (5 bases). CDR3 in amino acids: CAWSVAGHLNQPQHF. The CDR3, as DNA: TGTGCCTGGAGTGTAGCGGGGCACCTCAATCAGCCCCAGCATTTT. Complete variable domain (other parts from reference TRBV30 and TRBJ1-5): SQTIHQWPATLVQPVGSPLSLECTVEGTSNPNLYWYRQAAGRGLQLLFYSVGIGQISSEVPQNLSASRPQDRQFILSSKKLLLSDSGFYLCAWSVAGHLNQPQHFGDGTRLSIL.